This T cell receptor beta chain was profiled in a study of blood T cell repertoires in COVID-19. About the study: Italy, Spain and the United States were the sources of the convalescent and acute COVID-19 samples.

Trimming took off 0 bases at V and 7 bases at J, with 15 bases between the two ends. The CDR3 has 15 amino acids. Germline V gene lookup returns CDR1 LNHDA and CDR2 SQIVND (reference sequence). Authors' analysis steps: Reference gene primer amplification gave estimated nucleated cell counts. This table comes from immunoSEQ multiplex PCR, and its TCRdb copy is limited to in-frame clones, with some not included. Clonal size and the V and J genes are those of that table, whereas D and trimming came from the DNA. This sample has 250,000 to 350,000 clones, with 90% found just once. Participant ages covered 18 to 89 years across about two dozen US areas. Two negative PCRs, clearance, or symptom resolution characterized the recovered Cohort 3 donors.

This receptor was identified in a man aged 55 to 70 who had recovered from COVID-19. The sample was PBMCs or T cells enriched from blood (not recorded which). The genes are TRBV19 and TRBJ2-5; D uncertain. The CDR3 here is CASSIDPARSGTQYF. The CDR3 DNA reads TGTGCCAGTAGTATAGATCCAGCCCGTTCGGGGACCCAGTACTTC.